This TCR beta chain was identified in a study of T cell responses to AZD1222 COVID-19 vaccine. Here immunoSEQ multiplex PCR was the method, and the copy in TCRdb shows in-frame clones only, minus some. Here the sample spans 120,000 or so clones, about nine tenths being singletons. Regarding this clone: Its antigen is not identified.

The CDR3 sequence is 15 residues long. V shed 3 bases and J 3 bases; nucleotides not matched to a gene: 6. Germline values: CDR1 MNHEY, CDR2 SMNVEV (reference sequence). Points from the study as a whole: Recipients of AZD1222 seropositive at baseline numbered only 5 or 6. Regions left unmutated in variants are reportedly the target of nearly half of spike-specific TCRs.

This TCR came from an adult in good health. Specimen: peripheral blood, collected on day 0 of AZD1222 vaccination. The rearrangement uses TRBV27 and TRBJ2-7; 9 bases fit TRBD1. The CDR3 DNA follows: TGTGCCAGCAGTTTCTCGGGACAGGGTAACTACGAGCAGTACTTC. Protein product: CASSFSGQGNYEQYF.